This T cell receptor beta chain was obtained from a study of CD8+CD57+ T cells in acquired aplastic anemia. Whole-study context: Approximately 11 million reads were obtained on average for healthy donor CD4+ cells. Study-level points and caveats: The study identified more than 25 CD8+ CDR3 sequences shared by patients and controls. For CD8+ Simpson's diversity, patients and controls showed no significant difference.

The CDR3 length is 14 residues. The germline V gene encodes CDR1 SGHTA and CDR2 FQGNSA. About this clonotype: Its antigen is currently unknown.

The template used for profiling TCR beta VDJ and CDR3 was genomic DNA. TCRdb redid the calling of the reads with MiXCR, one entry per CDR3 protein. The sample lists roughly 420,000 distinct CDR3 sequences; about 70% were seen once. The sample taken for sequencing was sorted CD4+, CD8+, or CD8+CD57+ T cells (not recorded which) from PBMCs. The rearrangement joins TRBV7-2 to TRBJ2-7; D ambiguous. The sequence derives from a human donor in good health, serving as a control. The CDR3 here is CASSCGPHSSGYQV. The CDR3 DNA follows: TGTGCCAGCAGCTGCGGCCCCCACAGCTCCGGATACCAAGTC.